Below are 16 T cell receptor beta chains sequenced from a single sample in a study of regulatory T cells in long-lasting Graves disease. Arm-PCR of CDR3 regions and iRepertoire HTBI primers were used to build TCR beta libraries. TCRdb re-derived calls from the multiplex PCR reads in MiXCR, one entry per CDR3 protein. Of 500,000 or so distinct CDR3 sequences listed, 14% were seen once; the top ten hold approximately 15%. Regarding time point: newly diagnosed GD, antithyroid drugs for less than 3 months. From PBMCs, RNA was extracted and then used to make the TCR library. These data also formed part of another study, on T cells in Graves' hyperthyroidism and ophthalmopathy.

The source material was peripheral blood mononuclear cells (PBMCs), sampled at new diagnosis, from a patient treated with antithyroid drugs. The receptors were gathered from a woman in her forties or fifties with Graves disease.

This clonotype has ten or more counts. The V and J genes are TRBV7-9 and TRBJ1-4; 7 nucleotides line up with TRBD1. With V trimmed by 5 bases and J by 6 bases, 12 bases remained unmatched. CDR1 is SEHNR, CDR2 FQNEAQ, per germline (reference sequence). The CDR3 runs 16 residues. The DNA for the CDR3 is TGTGCCAGCAGCCCGATCCAGACAGGGTTGGATGAAAAACTGTTTTTT. Protein: CASSPIQTGLDEKLFF.

This clonotype was observed many times. The chain combines TRBV9 with TRBJ1-5, with a possible D match to TRBD1 (6 bases). The CDR3 sequence is 14 residues long. The V gene lost 1 base and the J gene lost 7 bases, with 12 bases spanning the gap. Germline loops: CDR1 SGDLS, CDR2 YYNGEE. In nucleotides, the CDR3 is TGTGCCAGCAGCGTACAGGGGACGGGGCAGCCCCAGCATTTT. As protein: CASSVQGTGQPQHF.

This clonotype was seen just once. A clone one base away is much larger, so this may be a read error. Since the CDR3 does not end with the conserved phenylalanine or tryptophan, this likely comes from a read error. This chain connects TRBV9 to TRBJ1-1; D remains unclear. V lost 0 bases and J 5 bases, leaving 8 bases between the germline ends. CDR1 SGDLS and CDR2 YYNGEE come from the germline V gene. This CDR3 comprises 13 residues. The CDR3 loop reads CASSVETRTEAFC. The CDR3 region has the DNA TGTGCCAGCAGCGTAGAGACTCGGACTGAAGCTTTCTGT.

This rearrangement joins TRBV12-3 or TRBV12-4 to TRBJ1-1, with D possibly TRBD1 on 5 matching bases. V dropped 7 bases and J dropped 5 bases, with 17 bases sitting between them. The CDR3 length is 14 residues. DNA for the CDR3: TGTGCCAGCAATCCCTCCGGGGGTGGGACTGAAGCTTTCTTT. It encodes CASNPSGGGTEAFF.

This clonotype was counted many times. CDR3 bases: TGCAGTGCTAGAGATCCTACTAGACAAGAGACCCAGTACTTC. Protein: CSARDPTRQETQYF. The chain recombines TRBV20-1 with TRBJ2-5; possibly TRBD2 for D (5 bases). Germline V gene data show CDR1 as DFQATT and CDR2 as SNEGSKA (reference sequence). The CDR3 has 14 residues. V dropped 0 bases and J dropped 2 bases, with 10 bases sitting between them.

The chain links TRBV7-9 to TRBJ1-6; 10 positions agree with TRBD1. From germline, CDR1 is SEHNR and CDR2 FQNEAQ (reference sequence). Trimming removed 5 bases from V and 14 bases from J; junction bases left unmatched: 9. There are 14 residues in the CDR3. CDR3: CASSPGSDRGTLHF. CDR3 DNA: TGTGCCAGCAGCCCGGGCTCGGACAGGGGGACCCTCCACTTT.

This clonotype appeared many times. The gene calls are TRBV5-1 and TRBJ2-1; no clear D. This CDR3 is built from 12 residues. The germline gives CDR1 SGHRS, CDR2 YFSETQ. Trimming left V 5 bases short and J 6 bases short, with 9 bases between. The CDR3 here is CASSPDFNEQFF. As DNA, the CDR3 is TGCGCCAGCAGTCCGGATTTCAATGAGCAGTTCTTC.

This clonotype was seen repeatedly, ten times or more. The chain couples TRBV9 to TRBJ2-7; no reliable D call. CDR3 length equals 15 residues. V was clipped by 0 bases and J by 0 bases, with 10 bases between them. Germline CDR1 SGDLS, CDR2 YYNGEE. Here the CDR3 reads CASSVDLGYSYEQYF. In nucleotides, the CDR3 is TGTGCCAGCAGCGTAGATCTGGGCTACTCCTACGAGCAGTACTTC.

The chain couples TRBV7-3 to TRBJ1-5; D call uncertain. There are 13 residues in the CDR3. V was cut by 8 bases and J by 2 bases, with 10 bases left in between. Germline-derived CDR1 and CDR2 are SGHTA and FQGTGA. The CDR3 region has the DNA TGTGCCAGCGCAATGGACGGCAATCAGCCCCAGCATTTT. The encoded protein is CASAMDGNQPQHF.

This sequence joins TRBV19 and TRBJ2-1; TRBD2 matches 7 bases. Germline V gives CDR1 LNHDA, CDR2 SQIVND (reference sequence). V was pared by 5 bases and J by 0 bases, with 4 bases of the junction left unmatched. The CDR3 contains 15 residues. DNA for the CDR3: TGTGCCAGTAGTTCTAGCGGTTACTCCTACAATGAGCAGTTCTTC. It specifies CASSSSGYSYNEQFF.

A few counts support this clonotype. The chain joins TRBV13 to TRBJ2-4, with TRBD1 matching over 7 bases. The CDR3 is 14 amino acids. The germline CDR1 and CDR2 sequences are PRHDT and FYEKMQ (reference sequence). J lost 4 bases, V lost 0 bases, and 0 bases had no gene match. CDR3 protein: CASSLGDRKNIQYF. The CDR3 DNA follows: TGTGCCAGCAGCTTAGGGGACAGGAAAAACATTCAGTACTTC.

The CDR3 DNA sequence: TGTGCCAGCAGCTTAGAAGGGTTTTGGATGAACACTGAAGCTTTCTTT. This gives the protein CASSLEGFWMNTEAFF. The genes are TRBV7-2 and TRBJ1-1, with D unresolved. Trimming removed 1 base from V and 0 bases from J, with 12 bases in between. CDR3 length equals 16 residues. Germline CDR1 is SGHTA and CDR2 is FQGNSA.

This clonotype was recorded a few times. The chain is built from TRBV24-1 and TRBJ1-1; no clear D. This CDR3 is 11 amino acids long. Trimming pared 8 bases from V and 3 bases from J, leaving 6 bases between. Germline V gene sequence: CDR1 KGHDR, CDR2 SFDVKD. In DNA form, the CDR3 reads TGTGCCACCAACCGGGACACTGAAGCTTTCTTT. Protein sequence: CATNRDTEAFF.

This clonotype appeared many times. As DNA, the CDR3 is TGTGCCAGCAGCTTAGTGGTGGGGGATGAGCAGTTCTTC. It is translated as CASSLVVGDEQFF. V usage is TRBV7-7 and J usage is TRBJ2-1; D may correspond to TRBD1 or TRBD2 (5 bases each). This CDR3 has 13 residues. V lost 1 base and J 8 bases, leaving 9 bases between the germline ends. Germline V gives CDR1 SSHAT, CDR2 FNYEAQ (reference sequence). Using reference TRBV7-7 and TRBJ2-1 for the parts outside the CDR3, the full variable domain is GAGVSQSPRYKVTKRGQDVTLRCDPISSHATLYWYQQALGQGPEFLTYFNYEAQPDKSGLPSDRFSAERPEGSISTLTIQRTEQRDSAMYRCASSLVVGDEQFFGPGTRLTVL.

This clonotype has a count of ten or more. The gene calls are TRBV2 and TRBJ2-4, with TRBD2 matching 7 bases. J gave up 0 bases and V 6 bases, and 5 bases lay outside the gene matches. This CDR3 spans 15 amino acids. Germline loops: CDR1 SNHLY, CDR2 FYNNEI. The CDR3 nucleotides read TGTGCCAGCAGAACGGGGGGATCAGCCAAAAACATTCAGTACTTC. Its translation: CASRTGGSAKNIQYF.

This clonotype was observed many times. V is TRBV28 and J is TRBJ2-7, with D perhaps TRBD2 (5 bases). The CDR3 length is 12 residues. Between the trimmed V and J ends, which lost 7 bases and 2 bases, there was a span of 9 bases. Germline V gives CDR1 MDHEN, CDR2 SYDVKM. The CDR3 DNA is TGTGCCAGCAATCGGGGTACCTACGAGCAGTACTTC. Protein sequence: CASNRGTYEQYF.